What follows are 10 T cell receptor beta chains derived from one specimen sequenced in a study of CD8 T cells in ankylosing spondylitis. MiXCR, applied by TCRdb to the 5' RACE reads, yields one record per CDR3 protein. The repertoire holds over 450,000 distinct CDR3 sequences, with roughly 13% as singletons. The antigens these receptors bind are not known. Study observations and caveats: Roughly eight highly homologous variants made up a TCR beta motif that seemed to typify ankylosing spondylitis blood.

The sample consisted of blood, either unsorted or a sorted T cell fraction (not recorded which). The source of these receptors is a male donor with ankylosing spondylitis.

This clonotype was seen many times. V gene TRBV29-1 combines with J gene TRBJ2-1; D might be TRBD2 (5 bases). This CDR3 contains 14 residues. V gave up 7 bases and J gave up 0 bases, with 13 bases separating them. Germline CDR1 SQVTM, CDR2 ANQGSEA. This CDR3 reads CSAGPGSSYNEQFF. For the CDR3, the DNA is TGCAGCGCTGGGCCGGGGAGCTCCTACAATGAGCAGTTCTTC.

As for this clonotype: The junction shows a germline mismatch at one end, possibly a read error. This chain uses TRBV12-3 or TRBV12-4 with TRBJ1-1; D not resolved. CDR3 length: 10 amino acids. In DNA form, the CDR3 reads TGTGCCAGCGCCAACAGTGAAGCTTTCTTT. This translates into CASANSEAFF.

V usage is TRBV24-1 and J usage is TRBJ2-1; TRBD2 aligns across 7 bases. V shed 2 bases, J shed 5 bases, and the junction held 11 bases outside the gene matches. The CDR3 extends over 17 amino acids. Germline V gene lookup returns CDR1 KGHDR and CDR2 SFDVKD. As DNA, the CDR3 is TGTGCCACCAGTGATTCTGGGCCAGCGGGGATAAACAATGAGCAGTTCTTC. The encoded protein is CATSDSGPAGINNEQFF.

This clonotype was observed a handful of times. The chain has TRBV20-1 and TRBJ2-7; 9 nucleotides align to TRBD2. Unmatched junction bases numbered 10, after V lost 5 bases and J lost 5 bases. This CDR3 region has 14 residues. Germline V gene data show CDR1 as DFQATT and CDR2 as SNEGSKA (reference sequence). The CDR3 DNA reads TGCAGTGCTCCCAGGCCAGCGGGAGGTAACGAGCAGTACTTC. Translated: CSAPRPAGGNEQYF.

The rearrangement uses TRBV5-1 and TRBJ2-7; 8 bases match TRBD2. Germline assignment: CDR1 SGHRS and CDR2 YFSETQ. Trimming at V came to 4 bases and at J to 0 bases, leaving 6 bases not matched to a gene. The CDR3 has 15 residues. CDR3 sequence: CASSLGGANSYEQYF. CDR3 sequence (DNA): TGCGCCAGCAGCCTCGGGGGGGCCAACTCCTACGAGCAGTACTTC.

The chain is built from TRBV20-1 and TRBJ2-3, with D hard to call. Trimming left V 2 bases short and J 2 bases short, with 8 bases between. Germline CDR1 is DFQATT and CDR2 is SNEGSKA (reference sequence). CDR3 size: 13 residues. The CDR3: CSARYTHTDTQYF. The DNA for the CDR3 is TGCAGTGCTAGATATACCCACACAGATACGCAGTATTTT.

The V and J genes are TRBV7-6 and TRBJ2-3; 9 bases match TRBD1. Germline loops: CDR1 SGHVS, CDR2 FNYEAQ. V trimming: 1 base; J trimming: 1 base; junction bases outside the gene matches: 3. This CDR3 is built from 16 residues. This chain's CDR3 is CASSLVRTGGTDTQYF. The CDR3, as DNA: TGTGCCAGCAGCTTAGTAAGGACAGGGGGCACAGATACGCAGTATTTT.

V usage is TRBV12-3 or TRBV12-4 and J usage is TRBJ2-6; D gene unclear. The CDR3 consists of 13 residues. V was pared by 10 bases and J by 1 base, with 8 bases between. For the CDR3, the DNA is TGTGCCACCAGCAGTTCTGGGGCCAACGTCCTGACTTTC. Its protein product is CATSSSGANVLTF.

This clonotype appeared a few times. The chain joins TRBV11-2 to TRBJ2-3; the match to TRBD1 covers 8 bases. The germline CDR1 and CDR2 sequences are SGHAT and FQNNGV. This CDR3 has 16 residues. J was trimmed by 2 bases and V by 0 bases; bases with no gene match: 4. CDR3 loop: CASSLEARGLTDTQYF. Written as DNA, the CDR3 is TGTGCCAGCAGCTTAGAGGCCAGGGGGCTCACAGATACGCAGTATTTT.

The chain couples TRBV2 to TRBJ2-7, with D uncertain. Deletions cut 7 bases from V and 6 bases from J, with 13 bases between. This CDR3 is built from 12 residues. Per the germline V gene, CDR1 is SNHLY and CDR2 is FYNNEI. The CDR3 coding sequence is TGTGCCAGCAAGGGCGAATCAAGCGAGCAGTACGTC. Translation gives CASKGESSEQYV.